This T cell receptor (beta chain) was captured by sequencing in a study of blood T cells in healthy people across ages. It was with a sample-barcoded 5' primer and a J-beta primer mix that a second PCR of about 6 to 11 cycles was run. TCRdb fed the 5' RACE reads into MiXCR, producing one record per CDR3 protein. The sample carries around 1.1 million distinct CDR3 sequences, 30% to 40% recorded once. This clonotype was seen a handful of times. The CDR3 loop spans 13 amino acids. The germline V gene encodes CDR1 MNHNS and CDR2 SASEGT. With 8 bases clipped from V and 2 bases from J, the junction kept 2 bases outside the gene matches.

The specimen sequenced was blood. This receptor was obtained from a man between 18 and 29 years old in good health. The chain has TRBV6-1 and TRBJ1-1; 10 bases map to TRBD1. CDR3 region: CASGDRGNTEAFF. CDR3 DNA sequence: TGTGCCAGCGGGGACAGGGGAAACACTGAAGCTTTCTTT.